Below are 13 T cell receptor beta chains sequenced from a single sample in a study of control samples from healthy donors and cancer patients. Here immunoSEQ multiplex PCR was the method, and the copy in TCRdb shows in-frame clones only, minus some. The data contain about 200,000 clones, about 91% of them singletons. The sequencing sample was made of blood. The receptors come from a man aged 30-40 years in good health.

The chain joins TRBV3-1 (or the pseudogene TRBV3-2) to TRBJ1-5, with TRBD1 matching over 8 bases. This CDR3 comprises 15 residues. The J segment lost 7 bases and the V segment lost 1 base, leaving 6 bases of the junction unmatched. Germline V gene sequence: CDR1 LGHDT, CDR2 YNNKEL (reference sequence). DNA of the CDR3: TGTGCCAGCAGCCAAGGGACAGGGATTGGCCAGCCCCAGCATTTT. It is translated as CASSQGTGIGQPQHF.

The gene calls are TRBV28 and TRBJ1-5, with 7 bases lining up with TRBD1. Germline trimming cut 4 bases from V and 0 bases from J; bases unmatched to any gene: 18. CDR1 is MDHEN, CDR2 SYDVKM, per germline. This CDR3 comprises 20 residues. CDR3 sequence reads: CASSSSGAGGRGYSNQPQHF. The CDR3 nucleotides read TGTGCCAGCAGTTCCAGTGGGGCAGGGGGACGGGGTTATAGCAATCAGCCCCAGCATTTT.

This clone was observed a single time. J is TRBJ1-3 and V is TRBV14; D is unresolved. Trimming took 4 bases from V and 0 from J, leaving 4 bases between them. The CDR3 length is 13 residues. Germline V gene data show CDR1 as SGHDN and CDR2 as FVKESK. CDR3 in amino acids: CASSPHSGNTIYF. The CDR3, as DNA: TGTGCCAGCAGCCCTCACTCTGGAAACACCATATATTTT.

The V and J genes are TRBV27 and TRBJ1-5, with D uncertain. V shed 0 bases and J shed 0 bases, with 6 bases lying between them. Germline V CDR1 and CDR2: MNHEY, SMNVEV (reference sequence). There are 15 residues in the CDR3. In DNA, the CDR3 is TGTGCCAGCAGTTTATCCAGCTATAGCAATCAGCCCCAGCATTTT. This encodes CASSLSSYSNQPQHF.

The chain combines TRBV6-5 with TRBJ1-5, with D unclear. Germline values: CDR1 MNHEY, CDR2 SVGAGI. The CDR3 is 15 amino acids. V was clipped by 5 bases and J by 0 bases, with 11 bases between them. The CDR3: CASSTLDYSNQPQHF. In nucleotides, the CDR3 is TGTGCCAGCAGTACGCTGGACTATAGCAATCAGCCCCAGCATTTT.

The chain's CDR3 is CASSPRTSGGLYEQYF. DNA for the CDR3: TGCGCCAGCAGCCCACGGACTAGCGGGGGCCTCTACGAGCAGTACTTC. The V call is TRBV5-1, the J call TRBJ2-7; 13 bases agree with TRBD2. V lost 4 bases and J lost 3; bases outside the gene matches: 7. Germline CDR1 SGHRS, CDR2 YFSETQ. The CDR3 spans 16 residues.

The CDR3: CAWSTGAINSNQPQHF. The CDR3 bases are TGTGCCTGGAGTACCGGGGCCATCAATAGCAATCAGCCCCAGCATTTT. The V gene is TRBV30, the J gene TRBJ1-5; TRBD1 might be the D (5 bases). Germline values: CDR1 GTSNPN, CDR2 SVGIG (reference sequence). The CDR3 covers 16 residues. The ends were cut back, 2 bases at V and 0 bases at J, with 14 bases in the middle.

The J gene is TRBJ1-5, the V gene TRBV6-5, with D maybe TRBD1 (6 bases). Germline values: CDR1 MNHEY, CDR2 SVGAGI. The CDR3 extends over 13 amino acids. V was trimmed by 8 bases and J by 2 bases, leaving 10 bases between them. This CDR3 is CASQTGGNQPQHF. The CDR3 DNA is TGTGCCAGCCAGACAGGCGGCAATCAGCCCCAGCATTTT.

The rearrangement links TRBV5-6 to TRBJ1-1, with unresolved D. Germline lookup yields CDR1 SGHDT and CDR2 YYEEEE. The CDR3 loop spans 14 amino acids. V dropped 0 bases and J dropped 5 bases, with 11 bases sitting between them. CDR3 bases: TGTGCCAGCAGCTTGGCTCGGGCCATTACTGAAGCTTTCTTT. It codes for CASSLARAITEAFF.

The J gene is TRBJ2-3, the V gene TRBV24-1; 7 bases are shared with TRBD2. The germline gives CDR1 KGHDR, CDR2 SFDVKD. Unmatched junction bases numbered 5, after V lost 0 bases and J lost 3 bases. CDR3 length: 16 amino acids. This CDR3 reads CATSDLGGTITDTQYF. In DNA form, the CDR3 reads TGTGCCACCAGTGATTTGGGGGGGACTATTACAGATACGCAGTATTTT.

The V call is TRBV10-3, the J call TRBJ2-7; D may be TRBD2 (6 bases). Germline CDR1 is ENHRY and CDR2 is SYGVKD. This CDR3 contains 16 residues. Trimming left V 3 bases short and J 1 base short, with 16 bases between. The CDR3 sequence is CAISEGSRRDSYEQYF. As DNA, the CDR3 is TGTGCCATCAGTGAAGGGTCTAGGCGGGATTCCTACGAGCAGTACTTC.

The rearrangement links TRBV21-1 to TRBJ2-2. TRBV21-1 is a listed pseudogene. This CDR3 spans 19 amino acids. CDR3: CASSNESYDPLTNTGELFF. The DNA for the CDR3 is TGTGCCAGCAGCAACGAGTCATATGACCCCTTAACAAACACCGGGGAGCTGTTTTTT.

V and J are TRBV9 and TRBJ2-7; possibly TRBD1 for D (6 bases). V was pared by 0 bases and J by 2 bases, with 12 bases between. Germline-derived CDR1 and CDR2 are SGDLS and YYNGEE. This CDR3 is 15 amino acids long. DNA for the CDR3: TGTGCCAGCAGCGTAGGAGAAACAGGGACCTACGAGCAGTACTTC. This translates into CASSVGETGTYEQYF.